A selection of T cell receptor beta chains follows, all from one sample in a study of T-cell memory formation after mild COVID-19. TCRdb re-called the 5' RACE reads with MiXCR, one entry per CDR3 protein. Of 300,000 to 400,000 distinct CDR3 sequences listed, around 28% are singletons. The source material was PBMCs or a T cell subset sorted from them (not recorded which). The receptors here all came from an adult woman who had mild COVID-19 (a few samples of this study predate the infection). Cell type and time point are not known. The CDR3 runs from the conserved cysteine through the conserved F or W. The order of the fields is D gene, clone size, J gene, V gene, CDR3 protein, CDR3 DNA. A D gene is named only where the DNA matches it firmly. Size is omitted from some rows. Given values are once, few, many or a class for expanded clones.

>-|few|TRBJ2-5|TRBV7-2
CASSSISGLTGLPQETQYF
TGTGCCAGCAGCTCTATATCCGGCTTGACGGGATTACCCCAAGAGACCCAGTACTTC
>TRBD1|few|TRBJ1-2|TRBV15
CATSREAGGGYTF
TGTGCCACCAGCAGAGAGGCAGGGGGAGGCTACACCTTC
>TRBD1|few|TRBJ1-2|TRBV15
CATSPRGQAYGYTF
TGTGCCACCAGCCCCAGGGGGCAGGCGTACGGCTACACCTTC
>TRBD1|few|TRBJ1-2|TRBV27
CASSLSTGTGEGYGYTF
TGTGCCAGCAGTCTATCCACCGGGACAGGGGAGGGCTATGGCTACACCTTC
>-|once|TRBJ1-2|TRBV27
CASSLSPSWADYTF
TGTGCCAGCAGTTTATCCCCCTCATGGGCGGACTACACCTTC
>-|-|TRBJ2-7|TRBV28
CASSPSPLRRYEQYF
TGTGCCAGCAGTCCAAGTCCCCTCCGGCGCTACGAGCAGTACTTC
>TRBD2|-|TRBJ2-3|TRBV7-2
CASSFSGRTSTDTQYF
TGTGCCAGCAGTTTTAGCGGGAGGACGAGCACAGATACGCAGTATTTT
>-|many|TRBJ2-7|TRBV20-1
CSAEGTSNSYEQYF
TGCAGTGCTGAAGGGACCTCCAACTCCTACGAGCAGTACTTC
>-|few|TRBJ2-7|TRBV7-8
CASSPWHRDPRAYEQYF
TGTGCCAGCAGCCCGTGGCACCGGGACCCAAGGGCATACGAGCAGTACTTC
>-|-|TRBJ1-5|TRBV6-5
CASGRISNQPQHF
TGTGCCTCGGGCAGGATTAGCAATCAGCCCCAGCATTTT
>-|few|TRBJ1-2|TRBV12-3/TRBV12-4
CASRTGPKGTSF
TGTGCCAGCAGAACCGGACCCAAGGGCACTTCCTTC
>-|-|TRBJ2-2|TRBV11-2
CASSPIRGGELFF
TGTGCCAGCAGCCCCATCAGGGGCGGGGAGCTGTTTTTT
>TRBD1|-|TRBJ2-7|TRBV6-5
CASSTTGTGSSYEQYF
TGTGCCAGCAGTACGACCGGGACAGGGAGCTCCTACGAGCAGTACTTC
>-|-|TRBJ1-1|TRBV29-1
CSVEGDREAFF
TGCAGCGTTGAAGGTGACAGGGAAGCTTTCTTT
>-|-|TRBJ2-7|TRBV6-6
CASSPATEQYF
TGTGCCAGCAGCCCCGCAACGGAGCAGTACTTC
>-|-|TRBJ2-7|TRBV21-1
CASSNPTSGYEQYF
TGTGCCAGCAGCAACCCGACTAGCGGGTACGAGCAGTACTTC
>-|many|TRBJ2-1|TRBV15
CATSETPDRNNEQFF
TGTGCCACCAGCGAAACCCCGGACAGAAACAATGAGCAGTTCTTC
>TRBD1|-|TRBJ2-1|TRBV5-5
CASSYRDSSNEQFF
TGTGCCAGCAGCTACCGGGACAGTAGCAATGAGCAGTTCTTC
>-|medium-sized|TRBJ2-3|TRBV7-2
CASSLVLPTSTDTQYF
TGTGCCAGCAGCTTAGTTCTACCAACTAGCACAGATACGCAGTATTTT
>-|-|TRBJ2-5|TRBV9
CASSGYGEESETQYF
TGTGCCAGCAGCGGTTACGGAGAAGAGAGCGAGACCCAGTACTTC
>TRBD2|few|TRBJ2-2|TRBV7-7
CASSFYSGDTGELFF
TGTGCTAGCAGCTTCTATAGCGGGGACACCGGGGAGCTGTTTTTT
>TRBD2|-|TRBJ2-2|TRBV7-2
CASSLELARTGELFF
TGTGCCAGCAGCTTAGAACTAGCGAGGACCGGGGAGCTGTTTTTT
>-|few|TRBJ1-2|TRBV29-1
CSADGYTF
TGCAGCGCGGATGGCTACACCTTC
>TRBD2|many|TRBJ2-7|TRBV10-3
CAIGGAGGGLYEQYF
TGTGCCATCGGCGGAGCGGGAGGGGGGCTCTACGAGCAGTACTTC
>-|many|TRBJ2-7|TRBV19
CATLSTGGYEQYF
TGTGCCACCCTCTCAACGGGCGGGTACGAGCAGTACTTC
>-|-|TRBJ2-5|TRBV20-1
CSAPLGIAETQYF
TGCAGTGCACCCCTCGGGATCGCAGAGACCCAGTACTTC
>-|few|TRBJ2-5|TRBV20-1
CSARERQNQETQYF
TGCAGTGCTAGAGAACGACAGAACCAAGAGACCCAGTACTTC
>TRBD2|-|TRBJ2-2|TRBV2
CASSGLAVNTGELFF
TGTGCCAGCAGTGGACTAGCGGTGAACACCGGGGAGCTGTTTTTT
>-|-|TRBJ1-2|TRBV10-2
CASAASTSSYGYTF
TGCGCCAGCGCCGCATCAACCTCCTCCTATGGCTACACCTTC
>-|few|TRBJ2-3|TRBV9
CASSATGEDTQYF
TGTGCCAGCAGCGCGACAGGCGAAGATACGCAGTATTTT
>-|few|TRBJ2-5|TRBV7-6
CASSLEGGHKYQETQYF
TGTGCCAGCAGCTTAGAGGGGGGACACAAATACCAAGAGACCCAGTACTTC
>-|-|TRBJ2-5|TRBV7-6
CASSQADQETQYF
TGTGCCAGCAGTCAGGCTGACCAAGAGACCCAGTACTTC
>-|once|TRBJ2-3|TRBV7-9
CASSLPGLRTGEYF
TGTGCCAGCAGCCTTCCGGGACTGCGAACGGGGGAGTATTTT
>-|few|TRBJ1-2|TRBV20-1
CSAGDLNYGYTF
TGCAGTGCTGGGGATCTCAACTATGGCTACACCTTC
>TRBD2|-|TRBJ2-3|TRBV19
CASRTSGRTDTQYF
TGTGCCAGTCGGACTAGCGGGAGAACAGATACGCAGTATTTT
>TRBD2|-|TRBJ2-3|TRBV18
CASSATLAGGDHTQYF
TGTGCCAGCTCAGCAACTCTGGCGGGGGGCGACCATACGCAGTATTTT
>-|-|TRBJ2-1|TRBV14
CASSQGPTYNEQFF
TGTGCCAGCAGCCAAGGACCAACTTACAATGAGCAGTTCTTC
>-|-|TRBJ2-7|TRBV7-8
CASTGAYEQYF
TGTGCCAGCACCGGGGCCTACGAGCAGTACTTC
>-|few|TRBJ2-5|TRBV3-1
CASSRGGPQETQYF
TGTGCCAGCAGCCGCGGCGGACCCCAAGAGACCCAGTACTTC
>-|few|TRBJ2-7|TRBV20-1
CSARHITSYEQYF
TGCAGTGCTAGGCATATTACCTCCTACGAGCAGTACTTC
>-|once|TRBJ1-1|TRBV7-9
CASRTRAAEAFF
TGTGCCAGCAGAACCAGGGCGGCGGAAGCTTTCTTT
>TRBD2|-|TRBJ2-2|TRBV6-2/TRBV6-3
CASSYSPWTSGNTGELFF
TGTGCCAGCAGTTACTCCCCATGGACTAGCGGGAACACCGGGGAGCTGTTTTTT
>-|few|TRBJ2-3|TRBV7-2
CASSLDRFRGDGTQYF
TGTGCCAGCAGCTTAGACCGCTTCCGAGGCGACGGTACGCAGTATTTT
>TRBD2|-|TRBJ2-1|TRBV5-1
CASSSKGLAGDNEQFF
TGCGCCAGCAGCTCAAAGGGACTAGCGGGGGACAATGAGCAGTTCTTC
>-|few|TRBJ1-2|TRBV6-1
CASSEDAARSYGYTF
TGTGCCAGCAGTGAGGATGCCGCCAGGAGCTATGGCTACACCTTC
>-|-|TRBJ2-2|TRBV11-2
CASSLVGRAATANTGELFF
TGTGCCAGCAGCTTAGTAGGTCGAGCGGCGACAGCGAACACCGGGGAGCTGTTTTTT
>-|many|TRBJ1-1|TRBV6-6
CASSYYSPASTINRRMNTEAFF
TGTGCCAGCAGTTACTACAGCCCGGCGAGCACCATAAACAGGCGAATGAACACTGAAGCTTTCTTT
>-|few|TRBJ2-7|TRBV20-1
CSAEDTQNSYEQYF
TGCAGTGCAGAGGACACTCAAAACTCCTACGAGCAGTACTTC
>-|-|TRBJ2-2|TRBV18
CASSPIPTGELFF
TGTGCCAGCTCACCTATTCCCACCGGGGAGCTGTTTTTT
>-|-|TRBJ2-1|TRBV12-3/TRBV12-4
CASSQLGPENEQFF
TGTGCCAGCAGCCAGTTGGGGCCAGAGAATGAGCAGTTCTTC